These T cell receptor beta chains were read from a single sample in a study of glioma-infiltrating T cells after dendritic cell vaccination. Clones were sequenced by immunoSEQ multiplex PCR, and TCRdb holds only the in-frame ones, with some missing. The sample lists some 30,000 clones, approximately 91% seen once, with about 2% in the top ten. Sequencing used blood, obtained before dendritic cell vaccination. These receptors were taken from a human donor with glioblastoma. CDR3s include the opening cysteine and the closing phenylalanine or tryptophan. The D gene is left open where the match is weak. Some rows have no size entry. The others give once, few or many, or a class for an expanded clone.

v_call	j_call	clone_size	d_call	cdr3_nt	cdr3_aa
TRBV5-6	TRBJ1-2	few	TRBD1	TGTGCCAGCAGCTGGCAAGGGACAGGGAATGGCTACACCTTC	CASSWQGTGNGYTF
TRBV29-1	TRBJ2-3	-	TRBD1	TGCAGCTTCACAGGGGGGAGGAGCACAGATACGCAGTATTTT	CSFTGGRSTDTQYF
TRBV18	TRBJ1-1	-	-	TGTGCCAGCTCACCACTAGCAGGGGCGAACACTGAAGCTTTCTTT	CASSPLAGANTEAFF
TRBV5-1	TRBJ2-5	-	-	TGCGCCAGCAGCTTGGGACACCTCCAAGAGACCCAGTACTTC	CASSLGHLQETQYF
TRBV29-1	TRBJ1-1	-	TRBD1	TGCAGCGTTGAGGGGGGGACAGGGACGAACACTGAAGCTTTCTTT	CSVEGGTGTNTEAFF
TRBV4-1	TRBJ1-4	-	TRBD1	TGCGCCAGCAGCCAAGATCCCAGGGGGGCGAGCAGGAATGAAAAACTGTTTTTT	CASSQDPRGASRNEKLFF
TRBV19	TRBJ1-1	-	-	TGTGCCAGTAGTTATGGCAGGGCAAACACTGAAGCTTTCTTT	CASSYGRANTEAFF
TRBV6-1	TRBJ2-3	once	-	TGTGCCAGCAGTGAAGTGGGCAGCAATGCAGATACGCAGTATTTT	CASSEVGSNADTQYF
TRBV4-1	TRBJ2-7	-	TRBD2	TGCGCCAGCAGCCAAGATCCGAGACTAGCCGGTATCAACGAGCAGTACTTC	CASSQDPRLAGINEQYF
TRBV6-6	TRBJ2-5	-	-	TGTGCCAGCAGTCCGCCGAGGTCCCAAGAGCCCCAGTACTTC	CASSPPRSQEPQYF
TRBV18	TRBJ2-3	-	-	TGTGCCAGCTCACCGGTTTTAGGGGGAACAGATACGCAGTATTTT	CASSPVLGGTDTQYF
TRBV19	TRBJ2-5	-	-	TGTGCCAGTAGTATTGGCAACCTCGTAACAGAGACCCAGTACTTC	CASSIGNLVTETQYF
TRBV5-1	TRBJ2-7	-	-	TGCGCCAGCAGCTTGGGTCTGACAGGATATTCCTACGAGCAGTACTTC	CASSLGLTGYSYEQYF
TRBV18	TRBJ1-1	-	-	TGTGCCAGCTCACCCTCGACTCGGAACACTGAAGCTTTCTTT	CASSPSTRNTEAFF
TRBV11-2	TRBJ2-5	-	-	TGTGCCAGCAGCTTCGGGGGAAAGACCCAGTACTTC	CASSFGGKTQYF
TRBV28	TRBJ2-7	-	-	TGTGCCAGCAGTTTAACAGGAACCTACGAGCAGTACTTC	CASSLTGTYEQYF
TRBV28	TRBJ2-1	-	-	TGTGCCAGCAGTTTTGACAGGTTTAATGAGCAGTTCTTC	CASSFDRFNEQFF
TRBV28	TRBJ2-1	-	-	TGTGCCAGCAGCTATAGCGTCACCTACAATGAGCAGTTCTTC	CASSYSVTYNEQFF
TRBV7-2	TRBJ2-1	-	TRBD2	TGTGCCAGCAGCTCGCTAGCGGGGGGGCTAGGAAATGAGCAGTTCTTC	CASSSLAGGLGNEQFF
TRBV30	TRBJ2-7	-	TRBD2	TGTGCCTGGAGTGTTCAGGGACTAGCGATCTACGAGCAGTACTTC	CAWSVQGLAIYEQYF
TRBV6-5	TRBJ1-6	-	TRBD1	TGTGCCAGCGGTCGCCTCGCAGGGGGTCGAGCACCCCTCCACTTT	CASGRLAGGRAPLHF
TRBV6-6	TRBJ2-5	-	TRBD2	TGTGCCAGCAGCTACCTAGCGGGGGGGCGGGAGACCCAGTACTTC	CASSYLAGGRETQYF
TRBV18	TRBJ1-1	-	TRBD1	TGTGCCAGCTCACCCGGGACAGGGTCTGAAGCTTTCTTT	CASSPGTGSEAFF
TRBV2	TRBJ1-5	-	-	TGTGCCAGCACCCCTTCCAGGTCCCAGCCCCAGCATTTT	CASTPSRSQPQHF
TRBV19	TRBJ1-4	-	-	TGTGCCAGTAGTAGACAGTTAAATGAAAAACTGTTTTTT	CASSRQLNEKLFF
TRBV7-2	TRBJ2-7	-	TRBD1	TGTGCCAGCAGCTTAGACGGCAGGGGGCCCTACGAGCAGTACTTC	CASSLDGRGPYEQYF
TRBV9	TRBJ1-2	-	-	TGTGCCAGCAGCGTCCCTCCGGGGGGGCTTGGCTACACCTTC	CASSVPPGGLGYTF
TRBV2	TRBJ2-5	-	-	TGTGCCAGCAGTGTTCTAGTCTCGGCAGCCCAAGAGACCCAGTACTTC	CASSVLVSAAQETQYF
TRBV27	TRBJ1-5	-	-	TGTGCCAGCAGCCGGGACACATATCAGCCCCAGCATTTT	CASSRDTYQPQHF
TRBV18	TRBJ2-3	-	-	TGTGCCATAAAAGAGTCAGGCGCCGCAGATACGCAGTATTTT	CAIKESGAADTQYF
TRBV5-1	TRBJ2-7	-	TRBD1	TGCGCCAGCACTTTGGGGACAGGGTCCTACGAGCAGTACTTC	CASTLGTGSYEQYF
TRBV5-1	TRBJ1-4	-	-	TGCGCCAGCAGCTTGGTACCCGGTAGTGAAAAACTGTTTTTT	CASSLVPGSEKLFF
TRBV7-8	TRBJ1-5	-	-	TGTGCCAGCAGTCCAGGGTCATATCAGCCCCAGCATTTT	CASSPGSYQPQHF
TRBV5-5	TRBJ2-1	once	-	TGTGCCAGCAGTATGACTCGAGAGCAGTTCTTC	CASSMTREQFF
TRBV9	TRBJ2-3	-	-	TGTGCCAGCAGCTCCCCGGGGGGCACAGATACGCAGTATTTT	CASSSPGGTDTQYF
TRBV6-6	TRBJ1-1	-	TRBD1	TGTGCCAGCGGCCAGACAGGGTCAGGGACTGAAGCTTTCTTT	CASGQTGSGTEAFF
TRBV19	TRBJ1-1	-	-	TGTGCCAGTAGTATCCTCGGACAGCCTAACACTGAAGCTTTCTTT	CASSILGQPNTEAFF
TRBV7-2	TRBJ2-1	-	TRBD2	TGTGCCAGCAGCAATAGCGGGGGCTCCTACAATGAGCAGTTCTTC	CASSNSGGSYNEQFF